This TCR beta chain was identified during a study of technical replicates of blood from a few donors. After removal of 3 bases from V and 3 bases from J, the junction contained 2 bases not matched to a gene. CDR3 size: 13 residues. Germline lookup yields CDR1 SQVTM and CDR2 ANQGSEA. Method: immunoSEQ multiplex PCR; TCRdb's copy keeps in-frame clones and lacks some. The sample yields tens of thousands of clones, about 92% seen once. The source of this sequence is a human donor in good health. Sequencing was done on a sample of T cells isolated from PBMCs. The chain combines TRBV29-1 with TRBJ2-1, with 7 nucleotides matching TRBD2. The CDR3 sequence is CSVEGGLYNEQFF. The CDR3 DNA follows: TGCAGCGTTGAGGGAGGGCTCTACAATGAGCAGTTCTTC.